This is a list of T cell receptor beta chains from one sample in a study of radiation and T cells in renal cell carcinoma. Clones were sequenced by immunoSEQ multiplex PCR, and TCRdb holds only the in-frame ones, with some missing. The sample yields roughly 170,000 clones, 88% seen once. The specimen comprised blood, sampled from a patient whose treatment included radiotherapy and nephrectomy. The receptors shown here come from a woman between 45 and 65 years old with renal cell carcinoma. Each CDR3 is given with its conserved first and last residue. Each record gives: V gene, J gene, CDR3 length, CDR3 protein.

V: TRBV30
J: TRBJ2-2
length: 13
CDR3: CAWSPGVTGELFF

V: TRBV7-2
J: TRBJ1-3
length: 15
CDR3: CASSRGRSSGNTIYF

V: TRBV2
J: TRBJ1-2
length: 15
CDR3: CASTTHGGINYGYTF

V: TRBV29-1
J: TRBJ2-7
length: 12
CDR3: CSVEDGGNEQYF

V: TRBV7-8
J: TRBJ2-1
length: 13
CDR3: CASSLGLVNEQFF

V: TRBV4-2
J: TRBJ2-3
length: 19
CDR3: CASSQEGSSGGSITDTQYF

V: TRBV15
J: TRBJ2-7
length: 16
CDR3: CATSRDLTGGRYEQYF

V: TRBV6-6
J: TRBJ2-3
length: 12
CDR3: CASGGSTDTQYF

V: TRBV6-1
J: TRBJ1-2
length: 12
CDR3: CASSESWGGYTF

V: TRBV5-1
J: TRBJ1-5
length: 14
CDR3: CASSPRGGLQPQHF

V: TRBV9
J: TRBJ2-3
length: 15
CDR3: CASSMDWTSTDTQYF

V: TRBV5-3
J: TRBJ2-5
length: 13
CDR3: CARRWDRQETQYF

V: TRBV5-1
J: TRBJ1-1
length: 15
CDR3: CASSSRQGVQTEAFF

V: TRBV6-1
J: TRBJ1-5
length: 14
CDR3: CASSVGQTNQPQHF

V: TRBV13
J: TRBJ2-7
length: 15
CDR3: CASSSRGQGAIEQYF

V: TRBV2
J: TRBJ2-1
length: 14
CDR3: CASSARGGGNEQFF

V: TRBV2
J: TRBJ1-2
length: 15
CDR3: CASSDHGQGAYGYTF

V: TRBV6-1
J: TRBJ2-3
length: 14
CDR3: CASSLAGGIDTQYF

V: TRBV5-1
J: TRBJ2-1
length: 14
CDR3: CASSPGTTYNEQFF

V: TRBV2
J: TRBJ2-1
length: 13
CDR3: CASSEWDSDEQFF

V: TRBV19
J: TRBJ1-3
length: 15
CDR3: CASSIEDLGGNTIYF

V: TRBV6-1
J: TRBJ1-5
length: 21
CDR3: CASSESREGQGRSYSNQPQHF

V: TRBV5-1
J: TRBJ2-3
length: 15
CDR3: CASSHEPGPTDTQYF

V: TRBV6-5
J: TRBJ1-1
length: 16
CDR3: CASSYAGGRRITEAFF

V: TRBV6-5
J: TRBJ1-1
length: 13
CDR3: CASSYQTGTEAFF

V: TRBV5-6
J: TRBJ1-2
length: 11
CDR3: CASSLSSGYTF

V: TRBV2
J: TRBJ1-5
length: 14
CDR3: CATSLGGSNQPQHF

V: TRBV2
J: TRBJ2-3
length: 15
CDR3: CASSAEGSRTDTQYF

V: TRBV6-1
J: TRBJ2-7
length: 14
CDR3: CASRRGSVSYEQYF

V: TRBV6-1
J: TRBJ1-5
length: 16
CDR3: CASSEDRAGGNQPQHF

V: TRBV9
J: TRBJ1-5
length: 16
CDR3: CASSVSPQGSDQPQHF

V: TRBV18
J: TRBJ1-1
length: 15
CDR3: CASSPDVLGTGEAFF

V: TRBV18
J: TRBJ1-1
length: 18
CDR3: CASSPSGQGASWSTEAFF

V: TRBV11-2
J: TRBJ2-3
length: 14
CDR3: CASSLDHGADTQYF

V: TRBV27
J: TRBJ1-5
length: 20
CDR3: CASSPRIAPTGLDSNQPQHF

V: TRBV5-1
J: TRBJ2-1
length: 15
CDR3: CASSLGPSGGNEQFF

V: TRBV19
J: TRBJ2-5
length: 15
CDR3: CASSTPGTGGETQYF

V: TRBV5-1
J: TRBJ1-2
length: 14
CDR3: CASSDPQGQYGYTF

V: TRBV6-5
J: TRBJ2-2
length: 15
CDR3: CASSPDFRLTGELFF

V: TRBV13
J: TRBJ1-2
length: 13
CDR3: CASSLGQGDGYTF

V: TRBV5-3
J: TRBJ2-3
length: 14
CDR3: CARSSDRVADTQYF

V: TRBV6-1
J: TRBJ2-7
length: 13
CDR3: CASSEVDGYEQYF

V: TRBV13
J: TRBJ1-2
length: 14
CDR3: CASSPVGKMGGYTF

V: TRBV7-9
J: TRBJ1-4
length: 13
CDR3: CASSSQQGEKLFF

V: TRBV30
J: TRBJ1-1
length: 13
CDR3: CAWSVMGNTEAFF

V: TRBV2
J: TRBJ1-2
length: 14
CDR3: CASSEPRGNYGYTF

V: TRBV6-5
J: TRBJ2-5
length: 14
CDR3: CASSRVGMQETQYF

V: TRBV4-2
J: TRBJ2-1
length: 15
CDR3: CASRFVGGGPREKFF

V: TRBV6-5
J: TRBJ1-2
length: 15
CDR3: CASSYSTRDPYGYTF

V: TRBV4-1
J: TRBJ1-1
length: 15
CDR3: CASSSRDSAASEAFF

V: TRBV4-2
J: TRBJ2-1
length: 13
CDR3: CASRKDSHREQFF

V: TRBV6-6
J: TRBJ1-3
length: 14
CDR3: CASSRTGGGNTIYF

V: TRBV29-1
J: TRBJ2-7
length: 15
CDR3: CSVRPGTGGSYEQYF

V: TRBV5-1
J: TRBJ1-1
length: 14
CDR3: CASSPREQVTEAFF